The present TCR beta chain was sequenced within a study of cytomegalovirus exposure and HLA in healthy donors. Study results and limitations: A later analysis by the authors found several of the most significant clusters apparently linked to common viral pathogens. TRBV6-2, TRBV6-3 and some other V segments were unresolvable in 87-base-pair reads.

As concerns this clone: Its target is not known.

60 Vbeta and 13 Jbeta primers were used in PCR. This table comes from immunoSEQ multiplex PCR, and its TCRdb copy is limited to in-frame clones, with some not included. The sample yields under 250,000 clones, of which the top ten take up 0.9% to 1.4%. The CDR3 is 14 amino acids. In germline, CDR1 is MDHEN, CDR2 SYDVKM. V gave up 5 bases and J gave up 7 bases; unmatched junction bases: 10. This sequence originates from a girl aged 2-9 years in good health and CMV-seropositive. The sample was PBMCs. The chain uses TRBV28 and TRBJ2-7; 8 nucleotides match TRBD2. The CDR3 sequence: CASSLRGDAREQYF. CDR3 sequence (DNA): TGTGCCAGCAGTCTGCGGGGGGACGCCAGAGAGCAGTACTTC.